The 21 T cell receptor beta chains reported below all come from one sample, sequenced in a study of T cell responses to AZD1222 COVID-19 vaccine. TCRdb's copy holds only in-frame clones and misses some; the assay was immunoSEQ multiplex PCR. The profile shows about 160,000 clones, 94% of them singletons. The sequencing here drew on peripheral blood, taken 28 days after the second AZD1222 dose. The receptors were sampled from an adult who received the AZD1222 COVID-19 vaccine.

At least ten counts were recorded for this clone. The CDR3 DNA sequence: TGTGCCAGCAGCCAAGCTAGCGGGAGGGCCTCCGAGCAGTACTTC. It is translated as CASSQASGRASEQYF. V is TRBV5-4 and J is TRBJ2-7; 12 nucleotides agree with TRBD2. The ends lost 4 bases at V and 6 bases at J; junction bases unmatched: 8. Germline V lookup: CDR1 SGHNT, CDR2 YYREEE (reference sequence). This CDR3 has 15 residues.

The chain links TRBV4-1 to TRBJ2-2; 7 bases agree with TRBD1. This CDR3 has 17 amino acids. The germline CDR1 and CDR2 sequences are MGHRA and YSYEKL. Germline trimming cut 4 bases from V and 0 bases from J; bases unmatched to any gene: 8. The CDR3: CASSLIHRGPNTGELFF. Here the CDR3 DNA reads TGCGCCAGCAGCCTAATCCACAGGGGCCCGAACACCGGGGAGCTGTTTTTT.

The rearrangement links TRBV11-2 to TRBJ2-7; 11 bases are shared with TRBD2. The CDR3 has 16 amino acids. V was pared by 1 base and J by 2 bases, with 4 bases of the junction left unmatched. Germline lookup yields CDR1 SGHAT and CDR2 FQNNGV. This CDR3 reads CASSLGPSGRTYEQYF. As DNA, the CDR3 is TGTGCCAGCAGCTTAGGACCTAGCGGGAGGACCTACGAGCAGTACTTC.

The chain employs TRBV5-8 and TRBJ2-3; 7 bases map to TRBD2. CDR1 and CDR2 from the germline V gene are SGHTS and YDEGEE. This CDR3 has 15 amino acids. V shed 1 base and J 4 bases; nucleotides not matched to a gene: 6. Written as DNA, the CDR3 is TGTGCCAGCAGCTTGAGTGGGAGGGCCCCAGATACGCAGTATTTT. Protein sequence: CASSLSGRAPDTQYF.

The count of this clone is one. This chain links TRBV5-6 with TRBJ2-7; D gene ambiguous. The V gene's germline CDR1 is SGHDT and CDR2 YYEEEE. V lost 1 base to trimming and J lost 6 bases, with 5 bases between them. The CDR3 totals 11 residues. CDR3 DNA sequence: TGTGCCAGCAGCTTGCGAGCCGAGCAGTACTTC. Residues: CASSLRAEQYF. Looking up the rest from reference TRBV5-6 and TRBJ2-7 gives the full variable domain: DAGVTQSPTHLIKTRGQQVTLRCSPKSGHDTVSWYQQALGQGPQFIFQYYEEEERQRGNFPDRFSGHQFPNYSSELNVNALLLGDSALYLCASSLRAEQYFGPGTRLTVT.

The chain combines TRBV9 with TRBJ2-3; weak D call: TRBD2 (5 bases). V shed 2 bases and J shed 2 bases, with 9 bases lying between them. CDR3 length: 14 amino acids. Germline values: CDR1 SGDLS, CDR2 YYNGEE. CDR3 region: CASSVLAATDTQYF. In DNA form, the CDR3 reads TGTGCCAGCAGCGTTCTAGCCGCCACAGATACGCAGTATTTT.

This clone was detected only once. J is TRBJ1-2 and V is TRBV18; D uncertain. V was shortened by 0 bases and J by 7 bases, with 9 bases between the two germline ends. The CDR3 consists of 13 residues. Germline V gene sequence: CDR1 KGHSH, CDR2 LQKENI. The CDR3 is CASSPPGLAGYTF. CDR3 nucleotide sequence: TGTGCCAGCTCACCACCGGGGTTGGCTGGCTACACCTTC.

J is TRBJ2-2 and V is TRBV10-2; unclear D gene. V was cut by 8 bases and J by 6 bases, with 7 bases left in between. The CDR3 totals 11 residues. The germline CDR1 and CDR2 sequences are WSHSY and SAAADI. The CDR3 sequence is CASYRSGELFF. DNA for the CDR3: TGCGCCAGCTATAGGTCCGGGGAGCTGTTTTTT.

A single count supports this clone. V and J are TRBV29-1 and TRBJ1-2; maybe TRBD1 (5 bases). Trimming removed 1 base at V and 2 bases at J, with 11 bases between. From germline, CDR1 is SQVTM and CDR2 ANQGSEA. The CDR3 is 14 residues long. The CDR3 is CSVEVVAGNYGYTF. CDR3 DNA sequence: TGCAGCGTTGAAGTGGTGGCAGGGAACTATGGCTACACCTTC.

V gene TRBV7-2 combines with J gene TRBJ1-1; weak D call: TRBD1 (5 bases). CDR3 length: 14 residues. Germline V gives CDR1 SGHTA, CDR2 FQGNSA. Trimming left V 5 bases short and J 5 bases short, with 15 bases between. In DNA, the CDR3 is TGTGCCAGCAGCAAGGTTCAGGGAGTGACTGAAGCTTTCTTT. Translation: CASSKVQGVTEAFF.

Remarks on this clone: This specimen includes other DNA sequences encoding the same CDR3. This chain's CDR3 is CASSRDRVGYTF. In nucleotides, the CDR3 is TGTGCCAGCAGCCGCGACAGGGTTGGCTACACCTTC. The chain combines TRBV6-5 with TRBJ1-2; 7 bases are shared with TRBD1. CDR3 length: 12 amino acids. The junction had 5 bases not matched to a gene; V was cut back by 6 bases and J by 7 bases. Looked up from germline, CDR1 is MNHEY and CDR2 is SVGAGI.

The gene calls are TRBV19 and TRBJ2-2; D gene ambiguous. Germline CDR1 is LNHDA and CDR2 is SQIVND (reference sequence). V was shortened by 3 bases and J by 9 bases, with 11 bases between the two germline ends. The CDR3 length is 13 residues. In DNA form, the CDR3 reads TGTGCCAGTAGTATGCCCGGACGGCGGGAGCTGTTTTTT. As protein: CASSMPGRRELFF.

The chain is built from TRBV19 and TRBJ1-5; D remains ambiguous. Looked up from germline, CDR1 is LNHDA and CDR2 is SQIVND (reference sequence). The CDR3 runs to 12 residues. Trimming shortened V by 4 bases and J by 4 bases, and 5 bases separated the two germline ends. The chain's CDR3 is CASSTINQPQHF. In DNA form, the CDR3 reads TGTGCCAGTAGTACCATAAATCAGCCCCAGCATTTT.

The V gene is TRBV27, the J gene TRBJ1-1; 9 nucleotides align to TRBD1. The germline CDR1 and CDR2 sequences are MNHEY and SMNVEV (reference sequence). V shed 8 bases, J shed 4 bases, and the junction held 17 bases outside the gene matches. The CDR3 extends over 17 amino acids. This chain's CDR3 is CASRGVLGQGGGTEAFF. Written as DNA, the CDR3 is TGTGCCAGCCGGGGCGTGCTGGGACAGGGAGGTGGCACTGAAGCTTTCTTT.

The rearrangement uses TRBV5-5 and TRBJ2-2, with D possibly matching TRBD2 (5 bases). The V gene lost 0 bases and the J gene lost 2 bases, with 8 bases spanning the gap. The V gene's germline CDR1 is SGHKS and CDR2 YYEKEE (reference sequence). CDR3 length: 15 amino acids. CDR3 bases: TGTGCCAGCAGCTTGGGGCGGGTTAACACCGGGGAGCTGTTTTTT. It yields the protein CASSLGRVNTGELFF.

The chain uses TRBV7-2 and TRBJ2-1; a possible D gene is TRBD2 (5 bases). CDR3 length: 15 amino acids. Germline V gene data show CDR1 as SGHTA and CDR2 as FQGNSA. Trimming removed 2 bases from V and 13 bases from J, with 21 bases in between. The CDR3 DNA reads TGTGCCAGCAGCTTAAATGGCTTTGGTGTGGCGGGCCAGTTCTTC. Translation gives CASSLNGFGVAGQFF.

This chain uses TRBV19 with TRBJ2-7; 7 positions match TRBD2. Germline V gene sequence: CDR1 LNHDA, CDR2 SQIVND (reference sequence). The CDR3 contains 12 residues. Trimming removed 5 bases from V and 7 bases from J; junction bases left unmatched: 5. CDR3 sequence: CASSPRGGEQYF. CDR3 DNA sequence: TGTGCCAGTAGTCCCCGGGGAGGGGAGCAGTACTTC. Full variable domain (missing parts from reference TRBV19 and TRBJ2-7): DGGITQSPKYLFRKEGQNVTLSCEQNLNHDAMYWYRQDPGQGLRLIYYSQIVNDFQKGDIAEGYSVSREKKESFPLTVTSAQKNPTAFYLCASSPRGGEQYFGPGTRLTVT.

The chain joins TRBV19 to TRBJ2-1; the match to TRBD2 covers 7 bases. The CDR3 covers 16 residues. Germline CDR1 reads LNHDA; CDR2 reads SQIVND (reference sequence). J gave up 8 bases and V 7 bases, and 17 bases lay outside the gene matches. This CDR3 is CASTLLLAAVIYEQFF. In nucleotides, the CDR3 is TGTGCCAGTACACTACTCCTAGCGGCAGTGATCTATGAGCAGTTCTTC.

The DNA for the CDR3 is TGTGCCAGCAGTTACAGGGAAGGGATAGTTCTACAGTACTTC. Its translation: CASSYREGIVLQYF. The chain is built from TRBV6-2 or TRBV6-3 and TRBJ2-7; D unclear. Germline V gene data show CDR1 as MNHEY and CDR2 as SVGEGT. The CDR3 has 14 amino acids. The V gene lost 2 bases and the J gene lost 10 bases, with 18 bases spanning the gap.

CDR3 coding DNA: TGTGCCAGCAGTGAAATGGCCGGAGGCACTGAAGCTTTCTTT. This sequence encodes CASSEMAGGTEAFF. The chain recombines TRBV6-1 with TRBJ1-1; no clear D. Germline V gene data show CDR1 as MNHNS and CDR2 as SASEGT. V shed 2 bases and J shed 4 bases, with 11 bases lying between them. This CDR3 is built from 14 residues.

This clone showed up just once. The V gene is TRBV7-2, the J gene TRBJ2-7; D unresolved. V shed 4 bases and J shed 3 bases, with 10 bases lying between them. The CDR3 covers 13 residues. From germline, CDR1 is SGHTA and CDR2 FQGNSA. The DNA for the CDR3 is TGTGCCAGCAGCTCAGTCCCCAACTACGAGCAGTACTTC. It codes for CASSSVPNYEQYF.